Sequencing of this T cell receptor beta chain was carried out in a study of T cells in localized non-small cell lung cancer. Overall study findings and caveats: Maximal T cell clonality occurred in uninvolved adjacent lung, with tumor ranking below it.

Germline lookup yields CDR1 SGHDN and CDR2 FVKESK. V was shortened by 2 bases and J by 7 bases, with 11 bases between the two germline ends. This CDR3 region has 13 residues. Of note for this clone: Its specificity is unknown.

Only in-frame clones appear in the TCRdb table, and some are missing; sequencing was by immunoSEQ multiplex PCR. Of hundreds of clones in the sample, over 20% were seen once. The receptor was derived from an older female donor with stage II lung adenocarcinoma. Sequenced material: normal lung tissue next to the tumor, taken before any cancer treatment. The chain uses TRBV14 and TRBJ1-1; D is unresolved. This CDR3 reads CASSQRLGGEAFF. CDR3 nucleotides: TGTGCCAGCAGCCAAAGGTTAGGCGGTGAAGCTTTCTTT.